A single sample is the source of the 20 T cell receptor beta chains below, sequenced in a study of CD8+CD57+ T cells in acquired aplastic anemia. TCR beta VDJ and CDR3 profiles were obtained from a genomic DNA template. TCRdb fed the reads into MiXCR, producing one record per CDR3 protein. Among hundreds of thousands of distinct CDR3 sequences, about a third were seen once, and the ten largest hold 0.8% to 0.85%. The patients chosen for sequencing had shown expansion of CD8+CD57+ cells (detected by flow cytometry). Sequencing was performed on sorted CD4+, CD8+, or CD8+CD57+ T cells (not recorded which) from PBMCs. The receptors derive from a human donor with aplastic anemia.

This clonotype was counted many times. The chain employs TRBV29-1 and TRBJ2-1, with D possibly matching TRBD2 (6 bases). The CDR3 has 14 residues. Germline assignment: CDR1 SQVTM and CDR2 ANQGSEA. Trimming took 4 bases from V and 4 from J, leaving 14 bases between them. The CDR3 region is CSVAPGGTYNEQFF. The CDR3 coding sequence is TGCAGCGTTGCGCCCGGGGGTACTTACAATGAGCAGTTCTTC.

Ten or more counts support this clonotype. V gene TRBV24-1 combines with J gene TRBJ2-5; no clear D. This CDR3 has 13 residues. Germline V gene data show CDR1 as KGHDR and CDR2 as SFDVKD. V shed 3 bases and J shed 5 bases, with 9 bases lying between them. CDR3 residues: CATSDGHRETQYF. The CDR3 region has the DNA TGTGCCACCAGTGATGGCCACCGGGAGACCCAGTACTTC.

The sample holds many counts of this clonotype. This chain joins TRBV6-1 and TRBJ2-7; D remains ambiguous. Germline V gives CDR1 MNHNS, CDR2 SASEGT. This CDR3 contains 13 residues. V was trimmed by 1 base and J by 2 bases, leaving 6 bases between them. The CDR3 reads CASSEDGTYEQYF. The CDR3 DNA follows: TGTGCCAGCAGTGAAGACGGCACCTACGAGCAGTACTTC.

This clonotype was picked up a small number of times. This chain joins TRBV11-2 and TRBJ2-3; 12 bases match TRBD2. V lost 3 bases to trimming and J lost 5 bases; unmatched junction nucleotides: 3. This CDR3 has 15 amino acids. CDR1 is SGHAT, CDR2 FQNNGV, per germline. The chain's CDR3 is CASSLTSGSGDTQYF. The CDR3 coding sequence is TGTGCCAGCAGCTTGACTAGCGGGAGCGGAGATACGCAGTATTTT.

There are many counts of this clonotype. The chain employs TRBV2 and TRBJ1-2; D is perhaps TRBD1 (6 bases). The CDR3 spans 13 residues. Deletions cut 5 bases from V and 2 bases from J, with 9 bases between. Germline V lookup: CDR1 SNHLY, CDR2 FYNNEI. The CDR3 is CASSRTDNYGYTF. DNA of the CDR3: TGTGCCAGCAGTCGGACAGACAACTATGGCTACACCTTC.

This clonotype was found a few times. The J gene is TRBJ2-2, the V gene TRBV19; D tentatively fits TRBD1 or TRBD2 (5 bases each). Germline V gives CDR1 LNHDA, CDR2 SQIVND (reference sequence). The CDR3 runs to 12 residues. Trimming took off 6 bases at V and 6 bases at J, with 8 bases between the two ends. The chain's CDR3 is CASRTGPGELFF. CDR3 nucleotide sequence: TGTGCCAGTAGAACGGGGCCCGGGGAGCTGTTTTTT.

The chain recombines TRBV11-2 with TRBJ2-7; 8 nucleotides match TRBD2. This CDR3 contains 15 residues. Germline lookup yields CDR1 SGHAT and CDR2 FQNNGV. V trimming: 1 base; J trimming: 2 bases; junction bases outside the gene matches: 4. CDR3 bases: TGTGCCAGCAGCTTAGGTGTTAGCGGGGCCTACGAGCAGTACTTC. It is translated as CASSLGVSGAYEQYF.

This clonotype showed up just a few times. The CDR3 sequence: CATSRVRGIGSPLHF. In nucleotides, the CDR3 is TGTGCCACCAGCAGAGTTCGGGGTATAGGTTCACCCCTCCACTTT. This chain links TRBV15 with TRBJ1-6, with D uncertain. Trimming stripped 1 base from V and 9 bases from J, with 13 bases between. CDR1 is LNHNV, CDR2 YYDKDF, per germline (reference sequence). The CDR3 runs 15 residues.

Concerning this clonotype itself: A read error may explain this, as a much larger clone is one base away. The chain joins TRBV14 to TRBJ1-1; D not resolved. The germline V gene encodes CDR1 SGHDN and CDR2 FVKESK. This CDR3 region has 13 residues. CDR3 DNA sequence: TGTGCCAGCAGCCCCCAACTTGGAACTGAAGCTCTCTTT. Amino acid sequence: CASSPQLGTEALF.

This chain joins TRBV10-3 and TRBJ1-4; D is undetermined. CDR3 length equals 13 residues. The germline CDR1 and CDR2 sequences are ENHRY and SYGVKD. V lost 0 bases and J 7 bases, leaving 6 bases between the germline ends. CDR3 sequence: CAISESFGEKLFF. The CDR3 region has the DNA TGTGCCATCAGTGAGTCATTCGGTGAAAAACTGTTTTTT.

This clonotype was detected a few times. V gene TRBV5-4 combines with J gene TRBJ2-5; TRBD2 might be the D (5 bases). The V end was cut by 0 bases, the J end by 5 bases, with 14 bases between. Germline V gene data show CDR1 as SGHNT and CDR2 as YYREEE (reference sequence). The CDR3 is 15 residues long. The CDR3 nucleotides are TGTGCCAGCAGCTTGGTTGCCGGGGTCAAGGAGACCCAGTACTTC. This sequence encodes CASSLVAGVKETQYF.

As for this clonotype: This may be a read error: a much more frequent sequence differs by one nucleotide. This chain joins TRBV24-1 and TRBJ2-5; D assignment may be TRBD1 or TRBD2 (6 bases each). CDR3 length equals 15 residues. Germline-derived CDR1 and CDR2 are KGHDR and SFDVKD. The DNA for the CDR3 is TGTGCCACCAGTGAAGGGCCCGGAAGGGGGGAGACCCAGCACTTC. It yields the protein CATSEGPGRGETQHF.

This clonotype was picked up many times. This chain uses TRBV25-1 with TRBJ1-1; D gene unclear. Trimming pared 1 base from V and 3 bases from J, leaving 9 bases between. The CDR3 totals 14 residues. From germline, CDR1 is MGHDK and CDR2 SYGVNS. Here the CDR3 DNA reads TGTGCCAGCAGTGAATGGGGTAGCGACACTGAAGCTTTCTTT. This translates into CASSEWGSDTEAFF.

This chain links TRBV4-1 with TRBJ1-3, with TRBD1 identical over 8 bases. The CDR3 totals 19 residues. J was trimmed by 0 bases and V by 2 bases; bases with no gene match: 12. Looked up from germline, CDR1 is MGHRA and CDR2 is YSYEKL. The CDR3 bases are TGCGCCAGCAGCCAACCACAGGGGGGCAGGGGGCCCTCTGGAAACACCATATATTTT. Amino acid sequence: CASSQPQGGRGPSGNTIYF.

This chain links TRBV25-1 with TRBJ2-1; a weak D match, TRBD2 (6 bases). V was cut by 8 bases and J by 2 bases, with 16 bases left in between. Germline V gene lookup returns CDR1 MGHDK and CDR2 SYGVNS. This CDR3 comprises 15 residues. The CDR3 region is CASSPSGPTYNEQFF. In DNA form, the CDR3 reads TGTGCCAGCTCACCAAGCGGGCCTACCTACAATGAGCAGTTCTTC.

The V gene is TRBV30, the J gene TRBJ1-3; 7 bases align to TRBD1. The junction had 3 bases not matched to a gene; V was cut back by 2 bases and J by 2 bases. Germline loops: CDR1 GTSNPN, CDR2 SVGIG (reference sequence). CDR3 length: 14 residues. For the CDR3, the DNA is TGTGCCTGGAGTCCCGGGACAGCTGGAAACACCATATATTTT. This encodes CAWSPGTAGNTIYF.

This clonotype was counted ten times or more. The rearrangement links TRBV4-2 to TRBJ2-7; 7 bases match TRBD1. CDR3 length: 14 residues. After removal of 3 bases from V and 0 bases from J, the junction contained 2 bases not matched to a gene. Germline V gives CDR1 LGHNA, CDR2 YNFKEQ. CDR3 region: CASSQGQSSYEQYF. CDR3 DNA: TGTGCCAGCAGCCAGGGACAGAGCTCCTACGAGCAGTACTTC.

This clonotype was observed a handful of times. At one of its ends the junction is not consistent with the germline gene, which may arise from a read error. The V call is TRBV10-3, the J call TRBJ1-6, with TRBD1 matching over 7 bases. The CDR3 totals 16 residues. In germline, CDR1 is ENHRY, CDR2 SYGVKD. CDR3 in DNA: TGTGCCAGCAGTTCCCGGGACAGAGATAGCAATTCACCCCTCCACTTT. Residues: CASSSRDRDSNSPLHF.

The V and J genes are TRBV10-3 and TRBJ2-1; 14 nucleotides line up with TRBD2. V lost 10 bases, J lost 9 bases, and 11 bases stayed unmatched. This CDR3 region has 15 residues. The V gene's germline CDR1 is ENHRY and CDR2 SYGVKD. The CDR3 bases are TGTGCCACCAGCGGGACTAGCGGGAGAGGGGCTGAGCAGTTCTTC. Translating it yields CATSGTSGRGAEQFF.

The rearrangement links TRBV29-1 to TRBJ1-1; the D is unclear. From germline, CDR1 is SQVTM and CDR2 ANQGSEA. This CDR3 has 21 amino acids. V lost 0 bases to trimming and J lost 3 bases, with 32 bases between them. As DNA, the CDR3 is TGCAGCGTTGAAGATCCCGCCCCGTCCAGCAGAGGTACTCTGAGGGACACTGAAGCTTTCTTT. It translates to CSVEDPAPSSRGTLRDTEAFF.